A single sample is the source of the 14 T cell receptor beta chains below, sequenced in a study of CD8+CD57+ T cells in acquired aplastic anemia. The use of genomic DNA as template underpinned the TCR beta VDJ and CDR3 profiling. TCRdb re-derived calls from the reads in MiXCR, one entry per CDR3 protein. The sample consists of some 170,000 distinct CDR3 sequences, roughly 48% of them appearing once. The sample comprised sorted CD4+, CD8+, or CD8+CD57+ T cells (not recorded which) from PBMCs. Receptor source: a human donor in good health.

This clonotype showed up just a few times. The V call is TRBV10-3, the J call TRBJ2-2; 10 bases fit TRBD2. Germline CDR1 is ENHRY and CDR2 is SYGVKD. The ends lost 10 bases at V and 0 bases at J; junction bases unmatched: 11. CDR3 size: 17 residues. CDR3 residues: CASSTQRGGPNTGELFF. The CDR3 nucleotides are TGTGCCAGCAGCACTCAGCGGGGGGGCCCGAACACCGGGGAGCTGTTTTTT.

This clonotype was detected only a few times. The chain combines TRBV28 with TRBJ1-4; 10 positions match TRBD1. The V segment lost 7 bases and the J segment 10 bases; nucleotides outside the gene matches: 18. Germline-derived CDR1 and CDR2 are MDHEN and SYDVKM. CDR3 length equals 17 residues. The CDR3 loop is CASNGQGGSSVRGKLFF. DNA for the CDR3: TGTGCCAGCAACGGACAGGGGGGCAGTTCGGTTCGTGGAAAACTGTTTTTT.

This clonotype was recorded only once. The genes are TRBV10-1 and TRBJ1-6, with TRBD1 as a possible D gene (5 bases). CDR1 and CDR2 from the germline V gene are WNHNN and SYGVQD (reference sequence). V was pared by 9 bases and J by 11 bases, with 26 bases between. The CDR3 has 16 amino acids. CDR3 sequence reads: CARVPGTDKSGAPLHF. DNA for the CDR3: TGCGCCAGGGTCCCCGGGACCGACAAAAGCGGGGCACCCCTCCACTTT.

CDR3: CASRAVNTIYF. CDR3 sequence (DNA): TGCGCCAGCAGGGCAGTAAACACCATATATTTT. The chain couples TRBV10-1 to TRBJ1-3; no clear D. The V gene lost 6 bases and the J gene lost 6 bases, with 6 bases spanning the gap. In germline, CDR1 is WNHNN, CDR2 SYGVQD (reference sequence). This CDR3 region has 11 residues.

This clonotype was counted many times. The V gene is TRBV16, the J gene TRBJ1-1; D unclear. V dropped 4 bases and J dropped 6 bases, with 9 bases sitting between them. Germline values: CDR1 KGHSY, CDR2 FQNENV. The CDR3 length is 12 residues. The CDR3 DNA reads as TGTGCCAGCAGCCTGGGGATACCTGAAGCTTTCTTT. Amino acid sequence: CASSLGIPEAFF.

This rearrangement joins TRBV12-3 or TRBV12-4 to TRBJ1-2; no definite D call. There are 13 residues in the CDR3. V shed 2 bases and J shed 5 bases, with 9 bases lying between them. The CDR3 nucleotides read TGTGCCAGCAGTTTAATGGCGGGTTATGGCTACACCTTC. This sequence encodes CASSLMAGYGYTF.

This clonotype has a handful of counts. This sequence joins TRBV11-2 and TRBJ2-2; the match to TRBD2 covers 7 bases. From germline, CDR1 is SGHAT and CDR2 FQNNGV. J was trimmed by 5 bases and V by 6 bases; bases with no gene match: 9. The CDR3 extends over 15 amino acids. DNA for the CDR3: TGTGCCAGCAGAACAGCGGGGACGCGGACCGGGGAGCTGTTTTTT. Protein product: CASRTAGTRTGELFF.

The V gene is TRBV20-1, the J gene TRBJ2-7, with TRBD1 identical over 9 bases. Losses at the gene ends were 3 bases for V and 3 bases for J; bases not matched to a gene: 6. CDR1 DFQATT and CDR2 SNEGSKA come from the germline V gene (reference sequence). The CDR3 has 14 amino acids. CDR3 in amino acids: CSAREQGADYEQYF. CDR3 DNA sequence: TGCAGTGCTAGGGAACAGGGGGCCGACTACGAGCAGTACTTC.

This clonotype showed up many times. The chain recombines TRBV14 with TRBJ2-7; 7 bases align to TRBD1. CDR1 is SGHDN, CDR2 FVKESK, per germline. The ends lost 4 bases at V and 2 bases at J; junction bases unmatched: 5. This CDR3 spans 14 amino acids. The CDR3 DNA sequence: TGTGCCAGCAGCCCACAGGGGATCGCCTACGAGCAGTACTTC. This codes for CASSPQGIAYEQYF. Supplemented by reference TRBV14 and TRBJ2-7, the full variable domain reads EAGVTQFPSHSVIEKGQTVTLRCDPISGHDNLYWYRRVMGKEIKFLLHFVKESKQDESGMPNNRFLAERTGGTYSTLKVQPAELEDSGVYFCASSPQGIAYEQYFGPGTRLTVT.

This clonotype has just a few counts. The genes are TRBV20-1 and TRBJ1-6, with D perhaps matching TRBD1 (5 bases). The CDR3 runs to 14 residues. Trimming pared 4 bases from V and 7 bases from J, leaving 14 bases between. Germline CDR1 DFQATT, CDR2 SNEGSKA (reference sequence). The CDR3 here is CSATGDRANSPLHF. The CDR3 DNA follows: TGCAGTGCTACGGGGGACCGAGCAAATTCACCCCTCCACTTT.

This CDR3 is CSVVHGGHTQYF. The CDR3 nucleotides read TGCAGCGTTGTCCATGGCGGGCATACGCAGTATTTT. This chain connects TRBV29-1 to TRBJ2-3; D possibly corresponds to TRBD2 (5 bases). Germline lookup yields CDR1 SQVTM and CDR2 ANQGSEA. The CDR3 sequence is 12 residues long. Trimming took 4 bases from V and 7 from J, leaving 12 bases between them.

The chain couples TRBV25-1 to TRBJ1-2; TRBD1 is a possible D gene (6 bases). V gave up 4 bases and J gave up 4 bases, with 10 bases separating them. This CDR3 comprises 13 residues. Germline CDR1 reads MGHDK; CDR2 reads SYGVNS. The CDR3 sequence is CASSAADSYGYTF. The CDR3 region has the DNA TGTGCCAGCAGTGCCGCGGACAGCTATGGCTACACCTTC.

This clonotype was recorded only once. The chain carries TRBV10-2 and TRBJ1-5; D is ambiguous. Germline V lookup: CDR1 WSHSY, CDR2 SAAADI. The V and J ends lost 4 bases and 5 bases respectively, with 9 bases between them. The CDR3 is 13 residues long. CDR3 region: CASSGTSDQPQHF. In DNA, the CDR3 is TGCGCCAGCAGTGGGACCTCCGATCAGCCCCAGCATTTT.

Remarks on this clonotype: A read error is the likely source, as a far larger clone sits one nucleotide away. The CDR3 does not close with the conserved phenylalanine or tryptophan, likely indicating a read error. The chain recombines TRBV5-1 with TRBJ1-1; TRBD1 is a possible D gene (5 bases). V gave up 1 base and J gave up 2 bases, with 6 bases separating them. The CDR3 sequence is 13 residues long. Germline V lookup: CDR1 SGHRS, CDR2 YFSETQ. The CDR3 DNA reads TGCGCCAGCAGCTTGACAGGTAACACTGAAGCTTTCCTT. This codes for CASSLTGNTEAFL.